This T cell receptor beta chain is drawn from a study of T cells in localized non-small cell lung cancer (dated by TCRdb to 2018 to 2021). Looking at the study overall: Comparing tumors with uninvolved tumor-adjacent lungs, the study looked at the T cell repertoires of 200 to 250 patients with early-stage NSCLC. All 250 or so NSCLC patients in the cohort were treatment-naive and had localized lung tumors that were resected. The mean age of the NSCLC patients was roughly 70 years, with approximately 130 men and 95 to 110 women.

The immunoSEQ Assay was used to sequence TCR beta CDR3 regions from DNA. Processing in the source paper ran as follows. To compute T cell density, TCR beta template counts were normalized to usable DNA, which was estimated by amplifying housekeeping genes. Richness was estimated using the preseqR package, with extrapolation to 400,000 templates for PBMC samples and to 120,000 templates for tissue samples. Clonality was defined by subtracting Pielou's evenness from one. To identify tissue-enriched TCRs, differential abundance testing was run on productive amino-acid clonotypes with a minimum total count of 5 and an alpha of 0.1. The Jaccard Index and the Morisita Overlap Index were used to measure repertoire overlap between compartments. GLIPH clustered TCR beta CDR3s with public tetramer-defined viral CDR3s; viral motifs required at least three viral sequences plus V-gene enrichment. As stored in TCRdb, this immuneACCESS dataset retains in-frame rearrangements with V and J assigned. A fraction of the clones does not appear; measured against another copy, unresolved V genes explain less than half of the discrepancy, and the remainder lacks a known reason. Clonal size and the V and J genes are those of that table, whereas D and trimming came from the DNA. Here the sample has just over 20,000 clones; approximately 87% occur a single time. The ten largest clones represent approximately 15% of the sample.

Deletion took 0 bases off V and 10 bases off J, with a span of 11 bases between the germline ends. From a lookup of the germline V gene, CDR1 and CDR2 are MGHRA and YSYEKL. Counted from cysteine to phenylalanine, this CDR3 has 13 amino acids. The kept DNA is CDR3 alone, 39 bases in frame from the first base. In the case of this clone: Which antigen it targets is not known. It has no much larger one-base neighbor in the sample; base qualities were not kept.

Here is what the overall study found, with its caveats: Longer overall survival was associated with higher T cell density in blood, whereas shorter survival was associated with higher clonality in adjacent lung. Because the study design was exploratory, TCR variables were selected using unadjusted p-values without false-discovery rate correction. Because multi-region tumor sequencing was not performed, intratumor heterogeneity could not be ruled out. A median of about 55 of the top 100 tumor clones were detected in paired uninvolved adjacent lung, and 28 of these tumor clones were also found among the top 100 clones of the paired uninvolved adjacent lung. The highest T cell clonality was observed in uninvolved tumor-adjacent lung, where clonality exceeded that of tumor, suggesting that antigenic responses were more focused in uninvolved tumor-adjacent lung.

At diagnosis, peripheral blood, uninvolved tumor-adjacent lung and tumor were collected and were preserved as a mix of fresh-frozen and FFPE material. For TCR repertoire profiling, blood samples were analyzed as peripheral blood mononuclear cells. The sequencing here drew on PBMCs, taken before any cancer treatment. This chain joins TRBV4-1 to TRBJ2-3; the D element could tentatively be TRBD1 or TRBD2, as 5 bases agree for each. This sequence originates from a woman aged 40 to 75 with stage II squamous cell lung carcinoma. The CDR3 in this case is CASSQDHGAPQYF. At the DNA level, the sequence is TGCGCCAGCAGCCAAGATCACGGGGCTCCGCAGTATTTT.